The present entry profiles one TCR beta chain with its context. Its specificity is not known. The sample originates from a study of T cell repertoires in cytomegalovirus infection. For the study at large: Matching HLA type and CMV infection were both indicated by public TCR beta signatures.

Regarding the study as a whole: HLA-C-restricted, CMV-specific TCR beta clonotypes were dominant ex vivo. Cumulative frequency of public TCR beta families picked out carriers of CMV plus the relevant HLA.

V lost 6 bases and J 4 bases, leaving 12 bases between the germline ends. From germline, CDR1 is SNHLY and CDR2 FYNNEI. CDR3 length equals 13 residues. TCRdb re-called the reads with MiXCR, one entry per CDR3 protein. Among 200,000 to 300,000 distinct CDR3 sequences listed, roughly 10% were seen once. The chain recombines TRBV2 with TRBJ1-1, with a weak D call TRBD1 (5 bases). The sequence derives from a human donor in good health (CMV status not recorded). Some clones in this sample may be carry-over from other donors' samples. Input material: PBMCs. The CDR3 DNA is TGTGCCAGCAGAGGTAAGGGGCTCACTGAAGCTTTCTTT. It translates to CASRGKGLTEAFF.